The clone carrying this T cell receptor beta chain was picked up many times. The antigen is undetermined. These data originate in a study of T cells after yellow fever vaccination. Study overall: Fractions low in cell number were prepared with SMART-Seq v4 Ultra Low Input. Study observations and caveats: Few clonotypes appeared in both CD4 and CD8 compartments. Researchers report a weaker secondary response that nonetheless peaked faster, day 5 versus 15. In post-booster samples, most primary-vaccination clones reappeared (about 96% CD4, roughly 88% CD8).

V was cut by 6 bases and J by 7 bases, with 10 bases left in between. The CDR3 runs to 12 residues. TCRdb fed the 5' RACE reads into MiXCR, producing one record per CDR3 protein. Of some 300,000 distinct CDR3 sequences listed, about 8.3% are singletons. This receptor was taken from a man younger than 30 who received the YFV17D yellow fever vaccine. This specimen was PBMCs, taken about 41 days after the first yellow fever vaccination. V is TRBV12-3 or TRBV12-4 and J is TRBJ2-4, with TRBD2 as a possible D gene (5 bases). CDR3 sequence reads: CASSPDYNIQYF. Written as DNA, the CDR3 is TGTGCCAGCAGCCCAGACTACAACATTCAGTACTTC.